This T cell receptor (beta chain) is from a study of blood T cell repertoires in COVID-19. Study at large: The United States, Italy and Spain were the sources of the acute and convalescent COVID-19 samples.

Trimming removed 3 bases at V and 1 base at J, with 8 bases between. Germline V gene sequence: CDR1 LNHDA, CDR2 SQIVND (reference sequence). The CDR3 loop spans 14 amino acids. The method was immunoSEQ multiplex PCR; TCRdb's version includes in-frame clones alone and lacks a portion of them. The sample lists 140,000 to 150,000 clones; more than 75% were seen once. The specimen sequenced was peripheral blood. This TCR was recovered from a middle-aged man who had recovered from COVID-19. This chain connects TRBV19 to TRBJ2-3; D remains unclear. The CDR3 nucleotides read TGTGCCAGTAGTATCTTAGGAGGCACAGATACGCAGTATTTT. This translates into CASSILGGTDTQYF.